This section outlines one T cell receptor beta chain sequence together with its context. These data are taken from a study of blood T cell repertoires in COVID-19. In the study overall: PBMCs, B-cell-depleted T cells, or T cells provided the cDNA or gDNA that made up the material.

TCRdb's table, derived via immunoSEQ multiplex PCR, lists solely in-frame clones and lacks some. The repertoire holds tens of thousands of clones, 80% to 85% seen once, with about 6.3% in the top ten. This CDR3 region has 12 residues. CDR1 is LNHDA, CDR2 SQIVND, per germline (reference sequence). The V and J ends lost 7 bases and 3 bases respectively, with 9 bases between them. This TCR was recovered from a man aged 55 to 70 with acute or convalescent COVID-19. Input material: peripheral blood. The chain is built from TRBV19 and TRBJ1-2, with D hard to call. CDR3 residues: CASTRQDYGYTF. CDR3 coding DNA: TGTGCCAGTACAAGACAAGACTATGGCTACACCTTC.